The 19 T cell receptor beta chains in this list originate from one sample, sequenced in a study of T-cell reconstitution after alpha-beta-depleted transplantation in children. Library preparation (for TCRbeta) was performed with unique molecular identifiers. In TCRdb, the PCR reads were re-called with MiXCR into one record per CDR3 protein. The sample contains 130,000 to 150,000 distinct CDR3 sequences, more than 8% of which appear only once. The material was PBMCs, mostly from graft donor cells, obtained 180 days after TCRalphabeta/CD19-depleted stem cell transplant. All receptors derive from a female patient aged 2-10 years who had a stem cell transplant for congenital amegakaryocytic thrombocytopenia, so the T cells may come from the graft donor.

To note about this clonotype: A much larger clone lies a single base off, so this may be a read error. V and J are TRBV20-1 and TRBJ1-6; 8 nucleotides align to TRBD1. Per the germline V gene, CDR1 is DFQATT and CDR2 is SNEGSKA (reference sequence). The V gene end was trimmed by 5 bases and the J gene end by 10 bases; junction bases not matched to a gene: 7. This CDR3 is 13 amino acids long. The CDR3 DNA is TGCAGTGCTGGCCCAGGGACAGGATCACCCCTCCACTTT. Its translation is CSAGPGTGSPLHF.

This clonotype was seen repeatedly, ten times or more. The gene calls are TRBV28 and TRBJ1-2, with 8 bases that match TRBD1. This CDR3 is built from 14 residues. Per germline, CDR1 MDHEN and CDR2 SYDVKM. Trimming took 6 bases from V and 5 from J; bases not matched to a gene: 8. The CDR3, as DNA: TGTGCCAGCAGCCCCGGGACAGGAAATTATGGCTACACCTTC. Encoded protein: CASSPGTGNYGYTF.

This clonotype has at least ten counts. The V and J genes are TRBV12-3 or TRBV12-4 and TRBJ2-7, with 8 bases that match TRBD2. The CDR3 has 15 amino acids. Trimming at V came to 3 bases and at J to 1 base, leaving 5 bases not matched to a gene. The CDR3 protein is CASSFTGGGSYEQYF. The CDR3 nucleotides read TGTGCCAGCAGTTTCACCGGGGGGGGTTCCTACGAGCAGTACTTC.

This clonotype was detected only a few times. V and J are TRBV6-5 and TRBJ1-5; 7 bases are a match to TRBD1. CDR1 and CDR2 (germline): MNHEY, SVGAGI. The CDR3 consists of 14 residues. After removal of 2 bases from V and 6 bases from J, the junction contained 4 bases not matched to a gene. CDR3: CASSYDRESQPQHF. The CDR3 DNA sequence: TGTGCCAGCAGTTACGACAGGGAAAGTCAGCCCCAGCATTTT.

This clonotype has a count of ten or more. The rearrangement uses TRBV12-3 or TRBV12-4 and TRBJ2-7, with D uncertain. The CDR3 is 12 residues long. V was shortened by 3 bases and J by 3 bases, with 6 bases between the two germline ends. The DNA for the CDR3 is TGTGCCAGCAGTTTGGGGATCTACGAGCAGTACTTC. It encodes CASSLGIYEQYF.

This clonotype was counted only a few times. The CDR3 region has the DNA TGTGCCAGCAGTTTAGTAGCGGGAGGGCCTATTGAGCAGTACTTC. Protein: CASSLVAGGPIEQYF. The rearrangement joins TRBV27 to TRBJ2-7; 11 nucleotides line up with TRBD2. The CDR3 has 15 amino acids. CDR1 MNHEY and CDR2 SMNVEV come from the germline V gene (reference sequence). Unmatched junction bases numbered 7, after V lost 2 bases and J lost 7 bases.

This clonotype was counted at least ten times. V and J are TRBV3-1 and TRBJ1-5; D gene ambiguous. Trimming took 4 bases from V and 4 from J, leaving 8 bases between them. In germline, CDR1 is LGHDT, CDR2 YNNKEL (reference sequence). The CDR3 extends over 13 amino acids. The CDR3 spells CASSPQRNQPQHF. DNA of the CDR3: TGTGCCAGCAGCCCCCAGAGGAATCAGCCCCAGCATTTT.

This clonotype was detected ten times or more. This sequence joins TRBV6-5 and TRBJ2-3; D uncertain. The CDR3 totals 12 residues. V was clipped by 5 bases and J by 4 bases, with 7 bases between them. Germline-derived CDR1 and CDR2 are MNHEY and SVGAGI. The CDR3 loop is CASSRHPDTQYF. DNA of the CDR3: TGTGCCAGCAGTCGACACCCAGATACGCAGTATTTT.

In its sample, this clonotype was seen many times. J is TRBJ2-4 and V is TRBV21-1; the table's D call, TRBD1, has no DNA check behind it. TRBV21-1 is a pseudogene segment. The CDR3 has 12 residues. In DNA, the CDR3 is TGTGCCAGCACCTGGGGGGCTAACATTCAGTACTTC. Amino acid sequence: CASTWGANIQYF.

This clonotype was seen many times. The genes are TRBV7-2 and TRBJ1-1, with TRBD1 matching 9 bases. There are 14 residues in the CDR3. Germline V gene data show CDR1 as SGHTA and CDR2 as FQGNSA. Trimming took 5 bases from V and 4 from J; bases not matched to a gene: 5. This chain's CDR3 is CASSTYRGLTEAFF. CDR3 sequence (DNA): TGTGCCAGCAGCACCTACAGGGGGCTCACTGAAGCTTTCTTT. Variable domain in full (rest from reference TRBV7-2 and TRBJ1-1): GAGVSQSPSNKVTEKGKDVELRCDPISGHTALYWYRQSLGQGLEFLIYFQGNSAPDKSGLPSDRFSAERTGGSVSTLTIQRTQQEDSAVYLCASSTYRGLTEAFFGQGTRLTVV.

V usage is TRBV20-1 and J usage is TRBJ1-3; a weak D match, TRBD1 (5 bases). The CDR3 contains 14 residues. V was clipped by 6 bases and J by 3 bases, with 15 bases between them. Germline values: CDR1 DFQATT, CDR2 SNEGSKA (reference sequence). CDR3 sequence reads: CSAQEGNDGNTIYF. CDR3 bases: TGCAGTGCCCAAGAGGGGAACGATGGAAACACCATATATTTT.

This clonotype was detected only a few times. The genes are TRBV5-6 and TRBJ2-3, with TRBD1 matching 9 bases. Trimming took 3 bases from V and 6 from J; bases not matched to a gene: 2. Germline V lookup: CDR1 SGHDT, CDR2 YYEEEE. The CDR3 covers 13 residues. CDR3 sequence reads: CASSWDRADTQYF. The CDR3 nucleotides are TGTGCCAGCAGCTGGGACAGGGCGGATACGCAGTATTTT.

This clonotype was detected many times. V gene TRBV6-5 combines with J gene TRBJ1-5; TRBD1 matches at 7 bases. The CDR3 has 13 residues. Per germline, CDR1 MNHEY and CDR2 SVGAGI. Germline trimming cut 6 bases from V and 6 bases from J; bases unmatched to any gene: 5. The CDR3 here is CASSLDRVQPQHF. CDR3 bases: TGTGCCAGCAGCCTTGACAGGGTTCAGCCCCAGCATTTT.

With respect to this clonotype: The junction departs from the called germline gene at one end, perhaps through a read error. V and J are TRBV11-1 and TRBJ2-1; 9 bases map to TRBD2. In germline, CDR1 is SGHAT, CDR2 FQDESV (reference sequence). The length of the CDR3 is 18 residues. The CDR3 loop reads CASGLGLAGHRIYNEQFF. Written as DNA, the CDR3 is TGTGCCAGCGGCTTAGGGCTAGCGGGACATAGGATATACAATGAGCAGTTCTTC. The full variable domain, with the rest looked up from reference TRBV11-1 and TRBJ2-1, is EAEVAQSPRYKITEKSQAVAFWCDPISGHATLYWYRQILGQGPELLVQFQDESVVDDSQLPKDRFSAERLKGVDSTLKIQPAELGDSAMYLCASGLGLAGHRIYNEQFFGPGTRLTVL.

This clonotype is labeled medium-sized (0.01 to 0.1%). The chain has TRBV5-1 and TRBJ2-7; the D gene is possibly TRBD2 (5 bases). V was clipped by 4 bases and J by 4 bases, with 12 bases between them. Looked up from germline, CDR1 is SGHRS and CDR2 is YFSETQ. The CDR3 has 13 amino acids. The CDR3 protein is CASSINEGYEQYF. DNA of the CDR3: TGCGCCAGCAGCATCAACGAGGGATACGAGCAGTACTTC. The full variable domain, its missing parts supplied by reference TRBV5-1 and TRBJ2-7, is KAGVTQTPRYLIKTRGQQVTLSCSPISGHRSVSWYQQTPGQGLQFLFEYFSETQRNKGNFPGRFSGRQFSNSRSEMNVSTLELGDSALYLCASSINEGYEQYFGPGTRLTVT.

CDR3 coding DNA: TGTGCCAGTAGGCGGTTTAGCTCCTACAATGAGCAGTTCTTC. Translating it yields CASRRFSSYNEQFF. V gene TRBV19 combines with J gene TRBJ2-1; D is unresolved. Germline CDR1 is LNHDA and CDR2 is SQIVND (reference sequence). The CDR3 has 14 amino acids. V lost 6 bases, J lost 0 bases, and 9 bases lay in between.

There are many counts of this clonotype. V is TRBV29-1 and J is TRBJ1-2; unclear D gene. V was shortened by 2 bases and J by 4 bases, with 11 bases between the two germline ends. Germline V lookup: CDR1 SQVTM, CDR2 ANQGSEA. This CDR3 contains 13 residues. The CDR3 loop is CSVEKGTSYGYTF. CDR3 DNA: TGCAGCGTTGAAAAGGGAACGAGCTATGGCTACACCTTC.

The V gene is TRBV6-5, the J gene TRBJ2-1, with 11 bases fitting TRBD2. V shed 0 bases and J 7 bases; nucleotides not matched to a gene: 5. From germline, CDR1 is MNHEY and CDR2 SVGAGI. The CDR3 totals 16 residues. For the CDR3, the DNA is TGTGCCAGCAGTTACTCGGCTAGCGGGAGGTCTAATGAGCAGTTCTTC. Its translation: CASSYSASGRSNEQFF.

The genes are TRBV27 and TRBJ1-2; a weak D match, TRBD1 (6 bases). The CDR3 covers 14 residues. Deletions cut 6 bases from V and 6 bases from J, with 17 bases between. Per germline, CDR1 MNHEY and CDR2 SMNVEV (reference sequence). This chain's CDR3 is CASRPTGPRNGYTF. DNA for the CDR3: TGTGCCAGCAGACCGACAGGACCCAGGAATGGCTACACCTTC.